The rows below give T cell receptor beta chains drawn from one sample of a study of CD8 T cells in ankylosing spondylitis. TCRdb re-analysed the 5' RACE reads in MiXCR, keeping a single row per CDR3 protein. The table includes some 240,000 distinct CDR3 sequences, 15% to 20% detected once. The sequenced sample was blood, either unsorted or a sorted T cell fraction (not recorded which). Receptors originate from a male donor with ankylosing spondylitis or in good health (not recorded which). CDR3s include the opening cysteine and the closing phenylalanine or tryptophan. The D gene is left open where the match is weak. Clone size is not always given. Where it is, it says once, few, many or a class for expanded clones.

CDR3: CSVGVPGGPIYEQYF
DNA: TGCAGCGTGGGGGTTCCGGGAGGGCCTATTTACGAGCAGTACTTC
D: TRBD2
size: -
J: TRBJ2-7
length: 15
V: TRBV29-1

CDR3: CSVEDGANTEAFF
DNA: TGCAGCGTTGAAGATGGGGCGAACACTGAAGCTTTCTTT
D: -
size: few
J: TRBJ1-1
length: 13
V: TRBV29-1

CDR3: CASSQPSPFTVGTDTQYF
DNA: TGCGCCAGCAGCCAACCCTCCCCTTTTACCGTAGGCACAGATACGCAGTATTTT
D: -
size: -
J: TRBJ2-3
length: 18
V: TRBV4-1

CDR3: CSARDGGGYPSDTQYF
DNA: TGCAGTGCTAGAGATGGGGGCGGGTATCCTTCGGATACGCAGTATTTT
D: -
size: many
J: TRBJ2-3
length: 16
V: TRBV20-1

CDR3: CASSFAGDGDTQYF
DNA: TGTGCCAGCAGCTTCGCGGGAGACGGAGATACGCAGTATTTT
D: TRBD2
size: -
J: TRBJ2-3
length: 14
V: TRBV7-9

CDR3: CSVADTQDTSYEQYF
DNA: TGCAGCGTTGCGGACACTCAAGACACATCCTACGAGCAGTACTTC
D: -
size: -
J: TRBJ2-7
length: 15
V: TRBV29-1

CDR3: CSGTSPNTGKLFF
DNA: TGCAGCGGGACTAGCCCGAACACCGGGAAGCTGTTTTTT
D: TRBD2
size: -
J: TRBJ2-2
length: 13
V: TRBV29-1

CDR3: CSVVGLTYNEQFF
DNA: TGCAGCGTTGTTGGACTAACCTACAATGAGCAGTTCTTC
D: -
size: -
J: TRBJ2-1
length: 13
V: TRBV29-1

CDR3: CASSFGTGGSYEQYF
DNA: TGTGCCAGCAGCTTTGGGACAGGGGGCTCCTACGAGCAGTACTTC
D: TRBD1
size: -
J: TRBJ2-7
length: 15
V: TRBV11-2

CDR3: CASSQSGTGLGQPQHF
DNA: TGCGCCAGCAGCCAATCCGGGACAGGGCTTGGGCAGCCCCAGCATTTT
D: TRBD1
size: few
J: TRBJ1-5
length: 16
V: TRBV4-1

CDR3: CASSRDMMGTDTQYF
DNA: TGTGCCAGCAGCCGCGACATGATGGGCACAGATACGCAGTATTTT
D: -
size: -
J: TRBJ2-3
length: 15
V: TRBV7-3

CDR3: CASSFLPWPQHF
DNA: TGTGCCAGCAGTTTCCTTCCGTGGCCCCAGCATTTT
D: -
size: few
J: TRBJ1-5
length: 12
V: TRBV12-3/TRBV12-4

CDR3: CSVYGVSGANVLTF
DNA: TGCAGCGTTTACGGGGTCTCTGGGGCCAACGTCCTGACTTTC
D: -
size: many
J: TRBJ2-6
length: 14
V: TRBV29-1

CDR3: CASSHSSGAYEQYF
DNA: TGCGCCAGCAGCCATTCTAGCGGGGCCTACGAGCAGTACTTC
D: TRBD2
size: few
J: TRBJ2-7
length: 14
V: TRBV4-1

CDR3: CASSYSIEGSGDTQYF
DNA: TGTGCCAGCAGTTACTCCATTGAAGGGTCAGGAGATACGCAGTATTTT
D: -
size: few
J: TRBJ2-3
length: 16
V: TRBV6-2/TRBV6-3

CDR3: CASSLTGGRDTQYF
DNA: TGTGCCAGCAGCTTGACGGGGGGCAGGGATACGCAGTATTTT
D: -
size: few
J: TRBJ2-3
length: 14
V: TRBV7-9

CDR3: CASSGLGSQPQHF
DNA: TGCGCCAGCAGCGGTTTAGGGAGTCAGCCCCAGCATTTT
D: -
size: many
J: TRBJ1-5
length: 13
V: TRBV4-1

CDR3: CSASSTGYEQYF
DNA: TGCAGTGCTAGCAGTACAGGGTACGAGCAGTACTTC
D: -
size: -
J: TRBJ2-7
length: 12
V: TRBV20-1

CDR3: CASSSTGGANVLTF
DNA: TGTGCCAGCAGTTCAACTGGTGGGGCCAACGTCCTGACTTTC
D: -
size: -
J: TRBJ2-6
length: 14
V: TRBV6-2/TRBV6-3

CDR3: CASSIGGGTYEQYF
DNA: TGTGCCAGCAGCATCGGGGGTGGGACCTACGAGCAGTACTTC
D: -
size: few
J: TRBJ2-7
length: 14
V: TRBV9

CDR3: CSASPDNNEQFF
DNA: TGCAGTGCTAGTCCAGACAACAATGAGCAGTTCTTC
D: -
size: -
J: TRBJ2-1
length: 12
V: TRBV20-1

CDR3: CASSQGGFRNQETQYF
DNA: TGTGCCAGCAGCCAAGGCGGGTTCCGCAATCAAGAGACCCAGTACTTC
D: -
size: few
J: TRBJ2-5
length: 16
V: TRBV4-2

CDR3: CASSLTGHINEQFF
DNA: TGCGCCAGCAGCTTGACGGGACACATCAATGAGCAGTTCTTC
D: -
size: few
J: TRBJ2-1
length: 14
V: TRBV5-1

CDR3: CASRGGQGRNIQYF
DNA: TGTGCCAGCAGGGGGGGACAGGGAAGAAACATTCAGTACTTC
D: TRBD1
size: once
J: TRBJ2-4
length: 14
V: TRBV2

CDR3: CASSLLAAGTDTQYF
DNA: TGTGCCAGCAGCTTGCTAGCGGCCGGCACAGATACGCAGTATTTT
D: TRBD2
size: -
J: TRBJ2-3
length: 15
V: TRBV5-6

CDR3: CSARDEWGLSYNEQFF
DNA: TGCAGTGCTAGAGATGAATGGGGACTCTCCTACAATGAGCAGTTCTTC
D: -
size: few
J: TRBJ2-1
length: 16
V: TRBV20-1

CDR3: CASSSRGAHNEQFF
DNA: TGTGCTAGCAGCTCGCGGGGGGCCCACAATGAGCAGTTCTTC
D: TRBD2
size: many
J: TRBJ2-1
length: 14
V: TRBV7-7

CDR3: CASSLRDRGSGPQSNEQFF
DNA: TGTGCCAGCAGTCTCCGGGACAGGGGGTCCGGCCCCCAAAGTAATGAGCAGTTCTTC
D: TRBD1
size: many
J: TRBJ2-1
length: 19
V: TRBV12-3/TRBV12-4

CDR3: CASSLATGPGYEQYF
DNA: TGTGCTAGCAGCTTAGCGACAGGCCCAGGCTACGAGCAGTACTTC
D: -
size: few
J: TRBJ2-7
length: 15
V: TRBV7-7

CDR3: CASSAQGAGEQYF
DNA: TGTGCCAGCAGCGCACAGGGGGCGGGCGAGCAGTACTTC
D: TRBD1
size: -
J: TRBJ2-7
length: 13
V: TRBV27

CDR3: CASSFNTGFNEQFF
DNA: TGTGCCAGCAGTTTCAATACAGGGTTCAATGAGCAGTTCTTC
D: -
size: -
J: TRBJ2-1
length: 14
V: TRBV27

CDR3: CASSLSGYAGGADNEQFF
DNA: TGTGCCAGCAGCTTAAGTGGCTACGCAGGGGGCGCCGACAATGAGCAGTTCTTC
D: TRBD1
size: -
J: TRBJ2-1
length: 18
V: TRBV11-2

CDR3: CSARDGQGNQETQYF
DNA: TGCAGTGCTAGAGATGGACAGGGAAACCAAGAGACCCAGTACTTC
D: TRBD1
size: -
J: TRBJ2-5
length: 15
V: TRBV20-1

CDR3: CSVLGERSSYEQYF
DNA: TGCAGCGTATTAGGGGAGAGGAGCTCCTACGAGCAGTACTTC
D: -
size: -
J: TRBJ2-7
length: 14
V: TRBV29-1

CDR3: CASSDGQSYEQYF
DNA: TGTGCCAGCAGTGATGGCCAGAGCTACGAGCAGTACTTC
D: -
size: few
J: TRBJ2-7
length: 13
V: TRBV25-1

CDR3: CASRNENQPQHF
DNA: TGTGCCAGCAGGAACGAGAATCAGCCCCAGCATTTT
D: -
size: -
J: TRBJ1-5
length: 12
V: TRBV12-3/TRBV12-4

CDR3: CASSLGTANYGYTF
DNA: TGCGCCAGCAGCCTGGGGACAGCCAACTATGGCTACACCTTC
D: TRBD1
size: many
J: TRBJ1-2
length: 14
V: TRBV5-1

CDR3: CASGLVYVPGLADRSSYEQYF
DNA: TGTGCTAGTGGTTTGGTTTACGTGCCGGGACTAGCGGATAGGAGCTCCTACGAGCAGTACTTC
D: TRBD2
size: once
J: TRBJ2-7
length: 21
V: TRBV12-5

CDR3: CASSSLGGTDTQYF
DNA: TGTGCCAGCAGTTCGCTGGGGGGCACAGATACGCAGTATTTT
D: -
size: many
J: TRBJ2-3
length: 14
V: TRBV6-5

CDR3: CASSYSTGLNTEAFF
DNA: TGTGCCAGCAGTTACTCTACAGGACTGAACACTGAAGCTTTCTTT
D: -
size: -
J: TRBJ1-1
length: 15
V: TRBV6-5

CDR3: CSVLSGLSSYNEQFF
DNA: TGCAGCGTTTTAAGCGGGCTAAGCTCCTACAATGAGCAGTTCTTC
D: -
size: -
J: TRBJ2-1
length: 15
V: TRBV29-1

CDR3: CASSWGQSYEQYF
DNA: TGTGCCAGCAGTTGGGGACAGTCCTACGAGCAGTACTTC
D: TRBD1
size: many
J: TRBJ2-7
length: 13
V: TRBV12-3/TRBV12-4

CDR3: CASSAGGSDTQYF
DNA: TGTGCCAGCAGCGCCGGGGGGTCAGATACGCAGTATTTT
D: TRBD2
size: -
J: TRBJ2-3
length: 13
V: TRBV7-9

CDR3: CASSSEGGGRNHEQYF
DNA: TGTGCCAGCAGCTCTGAGGGGGGTGGGAGGAACCACGAGCAGTACTTC
D: -
size: few
J: TRBJ2-7
length: 16
V: TRBV7-9

CDR3: CASSPLAVTTDTQYF
DNA: TGTGCCAGCAGCCCTCTAGCGGTGACCACAGATACGCAGTATTTT
D: TRBD2
size: few
J: TRBJ2-3
length: 15
V: TRBV7-3

CDR3: CASSLSGDQETQYF
DNA: TGTGCCAGCAGTTTATCAGGGGACCAAGAGACCCAGTACTTC
D: -
size: many
J: TRBJ2-5
length: 14
V: TRBV27

CDR3: CASSPGGLFLYEQYF
DNA: TGTGCCAGCAGTCCAGGGGGCCTTTTTCTTTACGAGCAGTACTTC
D: TRBD1
size: -
J: TRBJ2-7
length: 15
V: TRBV6-1